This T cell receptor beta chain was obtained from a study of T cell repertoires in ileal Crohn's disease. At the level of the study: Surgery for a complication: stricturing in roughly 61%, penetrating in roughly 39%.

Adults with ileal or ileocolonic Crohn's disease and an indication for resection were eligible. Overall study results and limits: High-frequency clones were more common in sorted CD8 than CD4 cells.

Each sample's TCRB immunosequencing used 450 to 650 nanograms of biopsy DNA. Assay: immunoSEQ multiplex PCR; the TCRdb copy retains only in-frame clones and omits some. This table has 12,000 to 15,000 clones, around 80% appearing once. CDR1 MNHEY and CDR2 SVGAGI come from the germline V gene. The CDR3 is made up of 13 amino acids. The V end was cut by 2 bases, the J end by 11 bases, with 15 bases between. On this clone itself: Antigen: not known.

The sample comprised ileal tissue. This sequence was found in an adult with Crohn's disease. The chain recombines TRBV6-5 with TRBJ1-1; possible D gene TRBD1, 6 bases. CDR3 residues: CASSYGNNREAFF. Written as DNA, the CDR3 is TGTGCCAGCAGTTACGGAAATAACAGGGAGGCTTTCTTT.